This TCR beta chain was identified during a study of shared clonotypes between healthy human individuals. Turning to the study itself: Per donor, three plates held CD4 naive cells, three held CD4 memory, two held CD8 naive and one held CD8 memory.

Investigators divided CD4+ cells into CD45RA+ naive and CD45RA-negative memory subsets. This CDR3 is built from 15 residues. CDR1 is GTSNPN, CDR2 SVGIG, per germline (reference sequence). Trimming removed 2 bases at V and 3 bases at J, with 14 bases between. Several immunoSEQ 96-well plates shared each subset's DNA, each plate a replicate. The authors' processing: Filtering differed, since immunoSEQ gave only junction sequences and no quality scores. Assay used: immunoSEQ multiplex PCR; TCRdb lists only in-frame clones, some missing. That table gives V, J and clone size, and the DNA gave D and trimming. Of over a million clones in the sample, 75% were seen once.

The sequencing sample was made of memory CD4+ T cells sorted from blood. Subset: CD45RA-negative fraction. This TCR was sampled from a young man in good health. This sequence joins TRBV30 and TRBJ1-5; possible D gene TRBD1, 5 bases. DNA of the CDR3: TGTGCCTGGAGTCCCCGGGACGTTGACAATCAGCCCCAGCATTTT. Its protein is CAWSPRDVDNQPQHF.